The 19 T cell receptor beta chains given below trace back to one sample, sequenced in a study of identical twins. Each CDR3 protein gets one entry after TCRdb re-called the 5' RACE reads with MiXCR. Of 500,000 or so distinct CDR3 sequences listed, 22% are singletons. These records were also assigned to another study, of T cells expressing NK-cell markers.

The source material was CD4+ T cells sorted from blood. All receptors derive from a woman aged 18-29 years in good health.

The chain couples TRBV3-1 to TRBJ1-2; D is ambiguous. With 2 bases removed from V and 3 bases from J, the gap between germline ends came to 10 bases. From germline, CDR1 is LGHDT and CDR2 YNNKEL (reference sequence). This CDR3 spans 14 amino acids. The CDR3 loop reads CASSQTISDYGYTF. The CDR3 nucleotides read TGTGCCAGCAGCCAAACCATCTCGGACTATGGCTACACCTTC.

In regard to this clonotype: Mismatch with germline at one junction end may stem from a read error. The chain uses TRBV7-9 and TRBJ2-7; TRBD1 aligns across 10 bases. Looked up from germline, CDR1 is SEHNR and CDR2 is FQNEAQ (reference sequence). The CDR3 contains 13 residues. Here the CDR3 reads CASSLAGTGALDF. The CDR3 nucleotides read TGTGCCAGCAGCTTAGCAGGGACAGGGGCGTTGGACTTC.

The gene calls are TRBV20-1 and TRBJ2-4; a possible D gene is TRBD2 (5 bases). This CDR3 spans 13 amino acids. Germline V gene lookup returns CDR1 DFQATT and CDR2 SNEGSKA (reference sequence). Trimming shortened V by 6 bases and J by 6 bases, and 15 bases separated the two germline ends. The CDR3 region is CSAQNRGTNIQYF. In nucleotides, the CDR3 is TGCAGTGCCCAAAACCGGGGAACAAACATTCAGTACTTC.

The chain joins TRBV7-2 to TRBJ1-1, with no clear D. This CDR3 is built from 14 residues. Germline V lookup: CDR1 SGHTA, CDR2 FQGNSA. Trimming shortened V by 3 bases and J by 0 bases, and 8 bases separated the two germline ends. The CDR3 bases are TGTGCCAGCAGCTTCGACCTAATGAACACTGAAGCTTTCTTT. Translation: CASSFDLMNTEAFF.

The V and J genes are TRBV9 and TRBJ2-3, with D perhaps matching TRBD2 (6 bases). Germline-derived CDR1 and CDR2 are SGDLS and YYNGEE. With 3 bases removed from V and 2 bases from J, the gap between germline ends came to 16 bases. The CDR3 is 16 amino acids. DNA of the CDR3: TGTGCCAGCAGCGGGGTTGGGCGGGGTCTCACAGATACGCAGTATTTT. Its protein is CASSGVGRGLTDTQYF.

This CDR3 reads CASSRDSTNEKLFF. DNA of the CDR3: TGCGCCAGCAGCCGGGACAGTACTAATGAAAAACTGTTTTTT. This chain links TRBV5-1 with TRBJ1-4; 7 positions match TRBD1. Germline assignment: CDR1 SGHRS and CDR2 YFSETQ. With 4 bases clipped from V and 2 bases from J, the junction kept 2 bases outside the gene matches. The CDR3 runs to 14 residues.

This chain connects TRBV7-9 to TRBJ2-1; D perhaps matches TRBD1 (5 bases). The germline gives CDR1 SEHNR, CDR2 FQNEAQ (reference sequence). The CDR3 consists of 11 residues. The ends were cut back, 8 bases at V and 7 bases at J, with 9 bases in the middle. CDR3 in amino acids: CASGARNEQFF. The CDR3 coding sequence is TGTGCCAGCGGGGCGAGGAATGAGCAGTTCTTC.

This clonotype showed up just a few times. This sequence joins TRBV5-6 and TRBJ2-3; D unresolved. This CDR3 comprises 15 residues. V lost 4 bases and J 0 bases, leaving 12 bases between the germline ends. From germline, CDR1 is SGHDT and CDR2 YYEEEE. The CDR3 loop is CASSRSGVSTDTQYF. The DNA of the CDR3 is TGTGCCAGCAGCCGGTCTGGGGTAAGCACAGATACGCAGTATTTT.

This clonotype was detected once. The chain couples TRBV2 to TRBJ2-7; D ambiguous. The V gene lost 10 bases and the J gene lost 1 base, with 11 bases spanning the gap. Germline CDR1 reads SNHLY; CDR2 reads FYNNEI. CDR3 size: 12 residues. The chain's CDR3 is CATKGRSYEQYF. The CDR3 nucleotides are TGTGCCACAAAGGGCCGTTCCTACGAGCAGTACTTC.

This clonotype came up a few times. This chain uses TRBV5-1 with TRBJ2-2; D call uncertain. The CDR3 loop spans 14 amino acids. Looked up from germline, CDR1 is SGHRS and CDR2 is YFSETQ. V lost 1 base and J lost 6, with 10 bases in between. The CDR3 bases are TGCGCCAGCAGCTTGAGGTCCGACGCCGGGGAGCTGTTTTTT. Translating it yields CASSLRSDAGELFF.

This clonotype was seen a few times. This chain joins TRBV7-9 and TRBJ2-1; 7 bases are a match to TRBD2. Germline loops: CDR1 SEHNR, CDR2 FQNEAQ (reference sequence). This CDR3 is built from 15 residues. J gave up 10 bases and V 1 base, and 10 bases lay outside the gene matches. CDR3 sequence reads: CASSLVPAGMGEQFF. In DNA form, the CDR3 reads TGTGCCAGCAGCTTAGTCCCAGCGGGGATGGGGGAGCAGTTCTTC. Full variable domain (outside the CDR3, taken from reference TRBV7-9 and TRBJ2-1): DTGVSQNPRHKITKRGQNVTFRCDPISEHNRLYWYRQTLGQGPEFLTYFQNEAQLEKSRLLSDRFSAERPKGSFSTLEIQRTEQGDSAMYLCASSLVPAGMGEQFFGPGTRLTVL.

The chain combines TRBV19 with TRBJ2-1, with D perhaps TRBD2 (6 bases). The CDR3 extends over 14 amino acids. V was pared by 0 bases and J by 7 bases, with 10 bases between. CDR1 is LNHDA, CDR2 SQIVND, per germline (reference sequence). CDR3 sequence reads: CASSIEGRGNEQFF. The CDR3 DNA follows: TGTGCCAGTAGTATAGAGGGACGGGGGAATGAGCAGTTCTTC.

The J gene is TRBJ1-2, the V gene TRBV29-1, with a tentative D call TRBD1 (5 bases). The CDR3 has 12 amino acids. Germline CDR1 and CDR2: SQVTM and ANQGSEA. The V gene lost 4 bases and the J gene lost 7 bases, with 13 bases spanning the gap. The CDR3 loop reads CSVARGAPGYTF. CDR3 coding DNA: TGCAGCGTTGCGCGAGGGGCGCCTGGCTACACCTTC.

The chain combines TRBV12-3 or TRBV12-4 with TRBJ2-6; 12 nucleotides match TRBD2. The ends lost 5 bases at V and 3 bases at J; junction bases unmatched: 5. The CDR3 covers 17 residues. The CDR3 reads CASSPSGRALGANVLTF. The CDR3 DNA reads TGTGCCAGCAGTCCTAGCGGGAGGGCCCTTGGGGCCAACGTCCTGACTTTC.

This sequence joins TRBV4-1 and TRBJ2-7; tentatively, D is TRBD1 or TRBD2 (5 bases each). Germline V gene data show CDR1 as MGHRA and CDR2 as YSYEKL. The ends were cut back, 3 bases at V and 0 bases at J, with 12 bases in the middle. There are 15 residues in the CDR3. CDR3 coding DNA: TGCGCCAGCAGCCACGGGACGGTGGGCTCCTACGAGCAGTACTTC. This gives the protein CASSHGTVGSYEQYF.

This chain joins TRBV18 and TRBJ1-3; D is unresolved. This CDR3 has 16 residues. Germline V gene sequence: CDR1 KGHSH, CDR2 LQKENI. V lost 5 bases to trimming and J lost 0 bases, with 14 bases between them. In nucleotides, the CDR3 is TGTGCCAGCTCAAAAACAACAGCCAACTCTGGAAACACCATATATTTT. Its protein product is CASSKTTANSGNTIYF.

This clonotype was seen only a few times. CDR3 residues: CASTTGSTGELFF. The CDR3 nucleotides are TGCGCCAGCACCACAGGGTCCACCGGGGAGCTGTTTTTT. The rearrangement links TRBV4-3 to TRBJ2-2, with D possibly matching TRBD1 (6 bases). The V end lost 7 bases, the J end lost 4 bases, and 10 bases lay between the germline ends. CDR1 is LGHNA and CDR2 is YSLEER in the germline V gene. This CDR3 has 13 residues.

The chain recombines TRBV4-2 with TRBJ2-2, with D hard to call. V was trimmed by 5 bases and J by 5 bases, leaving 15 bases between them. This CDR3 has 15 amino acids. The germline V gene encodes CDR1 LGHNA and CDR2 YNFKEQ. CDR3 residues: CASSSPSRWTGELFF. CDR3 sequence (DNA): TGTGCCAGCAGCTCGCCCTCAAGGTGGACCGGGGAGCTGTTTTTT.

This clonotype occurred a few times. The rearrangement joins TRBV20-1 to TRBJ1-2; possible D gene TRBD1, 6 bases. V was trimmed by 3 bases and J by 12 bases, leaving 17 bases between them. Germline assignment: CDR1 DFQATT and CDR2 SNEGSKA (reference sequence). CDR3 size: 12 residues. CDR3 sequence: CSAREDRWGNTF. In DNA form, the CDR3 reads TGCAGTGCTAGGGAAGACAGGTGGGGAAACACCTTC.